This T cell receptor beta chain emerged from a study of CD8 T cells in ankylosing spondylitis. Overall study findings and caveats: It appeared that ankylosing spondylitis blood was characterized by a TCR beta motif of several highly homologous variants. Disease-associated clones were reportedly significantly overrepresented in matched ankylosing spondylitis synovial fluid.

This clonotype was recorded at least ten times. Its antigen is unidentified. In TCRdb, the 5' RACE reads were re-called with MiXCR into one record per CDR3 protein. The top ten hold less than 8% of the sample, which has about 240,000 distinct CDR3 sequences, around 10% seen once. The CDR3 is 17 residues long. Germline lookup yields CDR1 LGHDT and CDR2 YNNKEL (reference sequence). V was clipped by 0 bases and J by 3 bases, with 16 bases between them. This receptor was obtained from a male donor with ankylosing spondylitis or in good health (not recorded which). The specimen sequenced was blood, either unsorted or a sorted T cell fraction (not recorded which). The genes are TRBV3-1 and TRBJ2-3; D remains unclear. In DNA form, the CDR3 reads TGTGCCAGCAGCCAAGATATCAAGGACCCGGCGACAGATACGCAGTATTTT. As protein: CASSQDIKDPATDTQYF.